Listed below are T cell receptor beta chains from one sample, sequenced in a study of cytomegalovirus exposure and HLA in healthy donors. Here immunoSEQ multiplex PCR was the method, and the copy in TCRdb shows in-frame clones only, minus some. The sample records more than 80,000 clones, 95% to 96% being singletons. Sequencing input: PBMCs. Source of these receptors: a woman between 18 and 29 years old in good health and CMV-seronegative. CDR3s leave out the opening cysteine and the closing phenylalanine or tryptophan.

>TRBJ2-7|TRBV30
AWSKGGGEQY
>TRBJ2-5|TRBV6-6
ATQQGGETQY
>TRBJ2-6|TRBV7-8
ATGGVGANVLT
>TRBJ1-5|TRBV19
ASIVSGGAGQPQH
>TRBJ1-2|TRBV7-2
ASSLGVGGNLYGYT
>TRBJ2-3|TRBV7-6
ASSFKTPTSGSYTQY
>TRBJ2-2|TRBV10-3
AIKLTGGNTGELF
>TRBJ2-1|TRBV25-1
ASSEGWGQGGLNEQF
>TRBJ2-7|TRBV7-9
ASSTVGSWEQY
>TRBJ2-1|TRBV4-1
ASEGTSGRYEQF
>TRBJ1-4|TRBV19
ASSIMGLGGPTNEKLF
>TRBJ1-4|TRBV19
ASSITPSGEKLF
>TRBJ1-5|TRBV13
ASSEGQSNQPQH
>TRBJ1-5|TRBV19
ASSIRGGRNQPQH